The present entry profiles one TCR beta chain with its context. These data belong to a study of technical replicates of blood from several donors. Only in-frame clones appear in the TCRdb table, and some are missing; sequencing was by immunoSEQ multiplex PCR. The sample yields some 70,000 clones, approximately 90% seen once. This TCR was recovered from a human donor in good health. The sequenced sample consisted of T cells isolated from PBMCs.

The CDR3 is CASSLSGTGDEKLFF. The CDR3 DNA is TGTGCCAGCAGTTTATCCGGGACAGGTGATGAAAAACTGTTTTTT. The V and J genes are TRBV28 and TRBJ1-4, with 8 bases aligning to TRBD1. The CDR3 has 15 amino acids. J was trimmed by 6 bases and V by 1 base; bases with no gene match: 4. Germline CDR1 and CDR2: MDHEN and SYDVKM.